The 24 T cell receptor beta chains given below trace back to one sample, sequenced in a study of response to subunit inactivated influenza vaccine. TCRdb re-called the RT-PCR reads through MiXCR, storing one row per CDR3 protein. The profile shows some 500,000 distinct CDR3 sequences, approximately 15% of them singletons. Specimen: CD4+ T cells sorted from PBMCs, collected about 23 months after vaccination. These receptors were obtained from a man aged 50-75 years who received an inactivated influenza vaccine.

The chain recombines TRBV10-3 with TRBJ1-2; TRBD1 matches at 8 bases. The germline V gene has CDR1 ENHRY and CDR2 SYGVKD. The length of the CDR3 is 12 residues. The V segment lost 10 bases and the J segment 7 bases; nucleotides outside the gene matches: 8. The CDR3 DNA reads as TGTGCCAGCCAGGGGGCGGTGACTGGCTACACCTTC. Encoded protein: CASQGAVTGYTF.

This clonotype was found a few times. The chain carries TRBV29-1 and TRBJ1-5; possibly TRBD1 for D (5 bases). V lost 4 bases and J 0 bases, leaving 10 bases between the germline ends. Germline CDR1 reads SQVTM; CDR2 reads ANQGSEA. The CDR3 totals 14 residues. The CDR3 reads CSVGGPFSNQPQHF. The CDR3 DNA reads as TGCAGCGTTGGGGGACCGTTTAGCAATCAGCCCCAGCATTTT.

The chain carries TRBV12-3 or TRBV12-4 and TRBJ2-7, with D unresolved. Trimming took off 2 bases at V and 1 base at J, with 9 bases between the two ends. CDR3 size: 14 residues. CDR3 in amino acids: CASSLFADSYEQYF. The CDR3 nucleotides read TGTGCCAGCAGTTTATTTGCGGATTCCTACGAGCAGTACTTC.

The chain has TRBV5-1 and TRBJ2-1, with 9 bases lining up with TRBD2. Germline-derived CDR1 and CDR2 are SGHRS and YFSETQ. The CDR3 has 15 amino acids. The V gene end was trimmed by 2 bases and the J gene end by 6 bases; junction bases not matched to a gene: 6. In nucleotides, the CDR3 is TGCGCCAGCAGCTTTGGGACTAGCAATAGCAATGAGCAGTTCTTC. Translating gives CASSFGTSNSNEQFF.

This clonotype was recorded many times. V and J are TRBV25-1 and TRBJ1-5; D gene ambiguous. CDR3 length equals 13 residues. In germline, CDR1 is MGHDK, CDR2 SYGVNS. Trimming shortened V by 6 bases and J by 0 bases, and 6 bases separated the two germline ends. The CDR3 region is CASSRFSNQPQHF. CDR3 bases: TGTGCCAGCAGCAGGTTTAGCAATCAGCCCCAGCATTTT.

This clonotype was recorded a few times. The chain has TRBV28 and TRBJ1-4; a possible D gene is TRBD1 (5 bases). Trimming shortened V by 2 bases and J by 8 bases, and 12 bases separated the two germline ends. The germline gives CDR1 MDHEN, CDR2 SYDVKM. The CDR3 runs to 14 residues. CDR3 protein: CASSLTGPGEKLFF. The CDR3 DNA is TGTGCCAGCAGTTTAACGGGACCTGGGGAAAAACTGTTTTTT.

This clonotype was seen a handful of times. The J gene is TRBJ1-1, the V gene TRBV4-2; 9 bases align to TRBD1. V gave up 0 bases and J gave up 6 bases; unmatched junction bases: 5. The CDR3 extends over 15 amino acids. Germline CDR1 is LGHNA and CDR2 is YNFKEQ. The CDR3 sequence: CASSQDNRGQAEAFF. The DNA of the CDR3 is TGTGCCAGCAGCCAAGATAACAGGGGGCAGGCTGAAGCTTTCTTT.

This clonotype was seen more than once but under ten times. This chain uses TRBV12-3 or TRBV12-4 with TRBJ2-1, with a weak D call TRBD1 (6 bases). V gave up 5 bases and J gave up 5 bases, with 13 bases separating them. This CDR3 comprises 14 residues. CDR3 nucleotide sequence: TGTGCCAGCAGTGTTGTACAGGGTAACAATGAGCAGTTCTTC. The encoded protein is CASSVVQGNNEQFF.

This clonotype was seen at least ten times. This sequence joins TRBV4-1 and TRBJ2-3; TRBD2 matches 12 bases. From germline, CDR1 is MGHRA and CDR2 YSYEKL. With 3 bases clipped from V and 1 base from J, the junction kept 5 bases outside the gene matches. This CDR3 is 17 amino acids long. CDR3 DNA: TGCGCCAGCAGCCAGGCTAGCGGGGGGGCTGGCACAGATACGCAGTATTTT. This codes for CASSQASGGAGTDTQYF.

This chain links TRBV6-2 or TRBV6-3 with TRBJ1-1; TRBD1 aligns across 9 bases. CDR1 is MNHEY, CDR2 SVGEGT, per germline. V lost 1 base and J lost 9; bases outside the gene matches: 6. The CDR3 runs to 14 residues. The CDR3 spells CASSYYKGTGKAFF. CDR3 DNA: TGTGCCAGCAGTTACTATAAAGGGACAGGGAAAGCTTTCTTT.

This clonotype was counted at least ten times. This chain links TRBV14 with TRBJ2-2; 8 bases match TRBD1. The CDR3 sequence is 14 residues long. J lost 5 bases, V lost 3 bases, and 2 bases had no gene match. Germline CDR1 reads SGHDN; CDR2 reads FVKESK. CDR3 sequence: CASSQNRGTGELFF. The CDR3 DNA sequence: TGTGCCAGCAGCCAGAACAGGGGGACCGGGGAGCTGTTTTTT.

V usage is TRBV13 and J usage is TRBJ2-6, with D unresolved. CDR1 PRHDT and CDR2 FYEKMQ come from the germline V gene (reference sequence). With 5 bases removed from V and 0 bases from J, the gap between germline ends came to 11 bases. This CDR3 contains 16 residues. In nucleotides, the CDR3 is TGTGCCAGCAGCCTCCCGGGTCTCTCTGGGGCCAACGTCCTGACTTTC. This sequence encodes CASSLPGLSGANVLTF.

This clonotype was seen ten or more times. The chain uses TRBV19 and TRBJ2-4; D is uncertain. Deletions cut 7 bases from V and 8 bases from J, with 15 bases between. CDR1 and CDR2 (germline): LNHDA, SQIVND (reference sequence). The CDR3 sequence is 13 residues long. This CDR3 reads CASTPGWTDIQYF. The CDR3 DNA sequence: TGTGCCAGTACCCCAGGTTGGACGGACATTCAGTACTTC.

This clonotype was recorded a few times. The chain has TRBV5-1 and TRBJ1-1; D unresolved. V was cut by 0 bases and J by 4 bases, with 7 bases left in between. This CDR3 has 13 residues. CDR1 and CDR2 (germline): SGHRS, YFSETQ. CDR3: CASSLDKVTEAFF. In DNA form, the CDR3 reads TGCGCCAGCAGCTTGGATAAGGTCACTGAAGCTTTCTTT. Together with reference TRBV5-1 and TRBJ1-1, the CDR3 gives the full variable domain: KAGVTQTPRYLIKTRGQQVTLSCSPISGHRSVSWYQQTPGQGLQFLFEYFSETQRNKGNFPGRFSGRQFSNSRSEMNVSTLELGDSALYLCASSLDKVTEAFFGQGTRLTVV.

This clonotype was found a few times. The J gene is TRBJ2-6, the V gene TRBV24-1; D not certain. Germline CDR1 reads KGHDR; CDR2 reads SFDVKD. V was trimmed by 4 bases and J by 3 bases, leaving 12 bases between them. This CDR3 has 16 residues. CDR3 sequence (DNA): TGTGCCACCAGTGAGTCTCGAATTAGTGGGGCCAACGTCCTGACTTTC. As protein: CATSESRISGANVLTF.

A few counts support this clonotype. The J gene is TRBJ2-1, the V gene TRBV9, with D tentatively TRBD1 (5 bases). Per the germline V gene, CDR1 is SGDLS and CDR2 is YYNGEE. The ends were cut back, 4 bases at V and 7 bases at J, with 12 bases in the middle. The CDR3 is 13 amino acids. CDR3 sequence: CASSPPGKNEQFF. CDR3 nucleotide sequence: TGTGCCAGCAGCCCCCCAGGGAAAAATGAGCAGTTCTTC. The whole variable domain, filled in from reference TRBV9 and TRBJ2-1, reads DSGVTQTPKHLITATGQRVTLRCSPRSGDLSVYWYQQSLDQGLQFLIQYYNGEERAKGNILERFSAQQFPDLHSELNLSSLELGDSALYFCASSPPGKNEQFFGPGTRLTVL.

This clonotype has more than one count but fewer than ten. The chain couples TRBV20-1 to TRBJ2-3; D might be TRBD1 (5 bases). V lost 6 bases and J lost 1, with 20 bases in between. The CDR3 totals 16 residues. Germline V gene lookup returns CDR1 DFQATT and CDR2 SNEGSKA (reference sequence). In DNA, the CDR3 is TGCAGTGCGGAACCCCGTTCAGGACAAGGCACAGATACGCAGTATTTT. It translates to CSAEPRSGQGTDTQYF.

This clonotype was seen a few times. The rearrangement uses TRBV5-5 and TRBJ1-2; D perhaps matches TRBD1 (5 bases). The germline CDR1 and CDR2 sequences are SGHKS and YYEKEE (reference sequence). V was cut by 0 bases and J by 5 bases, with 11 bases left in between. CDR3 length equals 14 residues. Written as DNA, the CDR3 is TGTGCCAGCAGCTTGGATTCGGGGGGGTATGGCTACACCTTC. Translating gives CASSLDSGGYGYTF.

This clonotype was recorded at least ten times. The chain couples TRBV6-2 or TRBV6-3 to TRBJ2-2, with 7 bases identical to TRBD1. Trimming took 7 bases from V and 2 from J; bases not matched to a gene: 7. The CDR3 sequence is 15 residues long. CDR1 is MNHEY and CDR2 is SVGEGT in the germline V gene. CDR3 coding DNA: TGTGCCAGCAACCAGGACAGGCCAAACACCGGGGAGCTGTTTTTT. This translates into CASNQDRPNTGELFF.

This clonotype was detected ten times or more. This chain joins TRBV12-3 or TRBV12-4 and TRBJ2-7; maybe TRBD2 (6 bases). The germline V and J ends were trimmed by 5 bases and 1 base, with 9 bases remaining between them. The CDR3 runs 13 residues. CDR3 in DNA: TGTGCCAGCAGTACCGGGACTTCCTACGAGCAGTACTTC. Amino acid sequence: CASSTGTSYEQYF.

The chain links TRBV24-1 to TRBJ2-7, with D perhaps assigned TRBD1 or TRBD2 (5 bases each). The CDR3 sequence is 15 residues long. The germline gives CDR1 KGHDR, CDR2 SFDVKD. V was clipped by 0 bases and J by 0 bases, with 8 bases between them. The DNA of the CDR3 is TGTGCCACCAGTGATTTGTGGGGGATCTCCTACGAGCAGTACTTC. Amino acids: CATSDLWGISYEQYF.

The chain uses TRBV11-2 and TRBJ2-3; D is unresolved. Germline assignment: CDR1 SGHAT and CDR2 FQNNGV. The V end was cut by 0 bases, the J end by 6 bases, with 10 bases between. The CDR3 sequence is 14 residues long. The CDR3 DNA reads TGTGCCAGCAGCTTAGAACGGATCTCGGATACGCAGTATTTT. Translated: CASSLERISDTQYF.

This clonotype was found a few times. The chain is built from TRBV12-3 or TRBV12-4 and TRBJ2-1, with 13 bases lining up with TRBD2. Trimming removed 5 bases from V and 8 bases from J; junction bases left unmatched: 6. The CDR3 has 15 residues. Here the CDR3 reads CASSQLAGGGDEQFF. The CDR3 bases are TGTGCCAGCAGTCAACTAGCGGGGGGGGGTGATGAGCAGTTCTTC.

This clonotype has only a few counts. The genes are TRBV5-5 and TRBJ2-2, with D uncertain. The CDR3 is 12 amino acids. CDR1 and CDR2 from the germline V gene are SGHKS and YYEKEE (reference sequence). The V gene lost 6 bases and the J gene lost 4 bases, with 7 bases spanning the gap. The DNA of the CDR3 is TGTGCCAGCAATTTTGGCACCGGGGAGCTGTTTTTT. Translating it yields CASNFGTGELFF.